Listed here are 30 T cell receptor beta chains from one sample, sequenced in a study of blood T cell repertoires in COVID-19. Sequenced by immunoSEQ multiplex PCR; TCRdb stores in-frame clones only, minus some. The sample lists tens of thousands of clones, approximately 82% occurring once. Sequenced material: peripheral blood. The receptors here all came from a woman older than 75 with acute or convalescent COVID-19.

The chain has TRBV14 and TRBJ2-2; no reliable D call. The CDR3 totals 15 residues. V was pared by 1 base and J by 3 bases, with 9 bases between. Germline V gene lookup returns CDR1 SGHDN and CDR2 FVKESK. The CDR3 reads CASSQGRLYTGELFF. CDR3 DNA: TGTGCCAGCAGCCAAGGGCGACTCTACACCGGGGAGCTGTTTTTT.

This clone was recorded once. The chain combines TRBV29-1 with TRBJ1-1, with 9 bases lining up with TRBD1. Germline loops: CDR1 SQVTM, CDR2 ANQGSEA. The CDR3 has 13 amino acids. The V segment lost 6 bases and the J segment 5 bases; nucleotides outside the gene matches: 7. The chain's CDR3 is CSVIGTGRTEAFF. The CDR3 DNA reads TGCAGCGTCATCGGGACAGGGAGAACTGAAGCTTTCTTT.

V and J are TRBV5-6 and TRBJ1-6, with TRBD1 matching over 11 bases. V lost 4 bases to trimming and J lost 2 bases; unmatched junction nucleotides: 8. This CDR3 is 18 amino acids long. From germline, CDR1 is SGHDT and CDR2 YYEEEE. For the CDR3, the DNA is TGTGCCAGCAGCGGAGGGACAGGGGGAATAGCCTATAATTCACCCCTCCACTTT. Encoded protein: CASSGGTGGIAYNSPLHF.

This clone was recorded a few times. This chain uses TRBV6-8 with TRBJ1-1; TRBD1 agrees at 7 bases. Trimming took 10 bases from V and 7 from J; bases not matched to a gene: 15. Germline-derived CDR1 and CDR2 are MNHGY and SAAAGT. The CDR3 length is 14 residues. The CDR3 spells CATRQGLGESEAFF. CDR3 DNA: TGTGCCACCCGACAGGGTCTGGGAGAAAGTGAAGCTTTCTTT.

V is TRBV19 and J is TRBJ2-2; D is undetermined. Trimming took 5 bases from V and 6 from J, leaving 10 bases between them. The CDR3 runs 13 residues. The germline V gene encodes CDR1 LNHDA and CDR2 SQIVND (reference sequence). CDR3 nucleotide sequence: TGTGCCAGTAGTTTTACACCTCCCGGGGAGCTGTTTTTT. Translating gives CASSFTPPGELFF.

The V gene is TRBV7-8, the J gene TRBJ2-3; 7 bases match TRBD2. The CDR3 contains 18 residues. The V and J ends lost 2 bases and 0 bases, in that order; junction bases with no gene match: 11. CDR1 SGHVS and CDR2 FQNEAQ come from the germline V gene. The CDR3: CASSLSPLSGLSTDTQYF. DNA for the CDR3: TGTGCCAGCAGCTTATCCCCTCTTAGCGGGCTTAGCACAGATACGCAGTATTTT.

This chain connects TRBV19 to TRBJ2-5; the D gene is possibly TRBD2 (5 bases). V gave up 10 bases and J gave up 4 bases, with 16 bases separating them. This CDR3 has 13 amino acids. Germline CDR1 reads LNHDA; CDR2 reads SQIVND (reference sequence). The CDR3 loop reads CAIGGGGRETQYF. The CDR3 DNA reads TGTGCCATCGGAGGTGGTGGCCGAGAGACCCAGTACTTC.

V usage is TRBV9 and J usage is TRBJ2-1; D is ambiguous. Germline CDR1 and CDR2: SGDLS and YYNGEE. This CDR3 has 13 residues. V lost 3 bases to trimming and J lost 9 bases, with 13 bases between them. The CDR3 DNA is TGTGCCAGCAGCGCGTACAGCAGTGGTGAGCAGTTCTTC. Amino acids: CASSAYSSGEQFF.

The J gene is TRBJ2-7, the V gene TRBV7-9; no clear D. The germline V gene has CDR1 SEHNR and CDR2 FQNEAQ (reference sequence). Trimming took 5 bases from V and 0 from J, leaving 14 bases between them. This CDR3 has 15 residues. The CDR3 spells CASSGGTYTSYEQYF. In DNA, the CDR3 is TGTGCCAGCAGCGGCGGTACCTACACCTCCTACGAGCAGTACTTC. The entire variable domain, with the rest obtained from reference TRBV7-9 and TRBJ2-7, is as follows: DTGVSQNPRHKITKRGQNVTFRCDPISEHNRLYWYRQTLGQGPEFLTYFQNEAQLEKSRLLSDRFSAERPKGSFSTLEIQRTEQGDSAMYLCASSGGTYTSYEQYFGPGTRLTVT.

This chain connects TRBV19 to TRBJ1-4, with no clear D. The V and J ends lost 3 bases and 8 bases respectively, with 10 bases between them. The length of the CDR3 is 13 residues. Per germline, CDR1 LNHDA and CDR2 SQIVND (reference sequence). The CDR3 spells CASSMAGGEKLFF. The CDR3, as DNA: TGTGCCAGTAGTATGGCCGGAGGAGAAAAACTGTTTTTT.

This chain uses TRBV6-5 with TRBJ1-6, with D possibly TRBD1 on 6 matching bases. The V and J ends lost 4 bases and 7 bases respectively, with 17 bases between them. In germline, CDR1 is MNHEY, CDR2 SVGAGI. The CDR3 totals 16 residues. This chain's CDR3 is CASSSSGARGNSPLHF. The CDR3 DNA reads as TGTGCCAGCAGTTCCTCGGGGGCCCGAGGGAATTCACCCCTCCACTTT.

V is TRBV5-6 and J is TRBJ2-2, with 7 bases fitting TRBD2. The germline CDR1 and CDR2 sequences are SGHDT and YYEEEE. This CDR3 is built from 16 residues. The ends lost 3 bases at V and 5 bases at J; junction bases unmatched: 10. Written as DNA, the CDR3 is TGTGCCAGCAGCTCGCGACTAGCTACATGGACCGGGGAGCTGTTTTTT. Its protein is CASSSRLATWTGELFF. Combining the CDR3 with reference TRBV5-6 and TRBJ2-2 gives the whole variable domain DAGVTQSPTHLIKTRGQQVTLRCSPKSGHDTVSWYQQALGQGPQFIFQYYEEEERQRGNFPDRFSGHQFPNYSSELNVNALLLGDSALYLCASSSRLATWTGELFFGEGSRLTVL.

CDR3 in amino acids: CASSTGSRADTQYF. The CDR3 nucleotides read TGTGCCAGCAGCACCGGGAGCCGGGCAGATACGCAGTATTTT. The rearrangement uses TRBV7-2 and TRBJ2-3; D perhaps matches TRBD2 (6 bases). This CDR3 comprises 14 residues. Deletions cut 5 bases from V and 4 bases from J, with 13 bases between. The germline CDR1 and CDR2 sequences are SGHTA and FQGNSA.

The chain couples TRBV3-1 (or the pseudogene TRBV3-2) to TRBJ2-1; a weak D match, TRBD2 (5 bases). CDR3 length: 12 residues. The V gene's germline CDR1 is LGHDT and CDR2 YNNKEL (reference sequence). Trimming pared 4 bases from V and 6 bases from J, leaving 7 bases between. The CDR3, as DNA: TGTGCCAGCAGCCTACTAGTCAATGAGCAGTTCTTC. Its protein product is CASSLLVNEQFF.

V is TRBV2 and J is TRBJ2-5, with 8 nucleotides matching TRBD2. The CDR3 is made up of 15 amino acids. CDR1 is SNHLY, CDR2 FYNNEI, per germline. The V segment lost 4 bases and the J segment 5 bases; nucleotides outside the gene matches: 9. Here the CDR3 reads CASSVLSGGPETQYF. The CDR3 DNA reads TGTGCCAGCAGTGTTCTGTCGGGGGGGCCTGAGACCCAGTACTTC.

The gene calls are TRBV19 and TRBJ1-3, with D hard to call. Between the trimmed V and J ends, which lost 1 base and 0 bases, there was a span of 7 bases. CDR1 and CDR2 (germline): LNHDA, SQIVND (reference sequence). The CDR3 runs to 15 residues. DNA of the CDR3: TGTGCCAGTAGTATAGTACATTTCTCTGGAAACACCATATATTTT. Protein: CASSIVHFSGNTIYF.

The chain combines TRBV29-1 with TRBJ1-4, with 7 bases lining up with TRBD1. The CDR3 has 13 residues. From germline, CDR1 is SQVTM and CDR2 ANQGSEA. V lost 7 bases, J lost 8 bases, and 10 bases stayed unmatched. Here the CDR3 reads CSAQGGFGEKLFF. CDR3 bases: TGCAGCGCCCAGGGGGGATTTGGAGAAAAACTGTTTTTT.

The chain employs TRBV19 and TRBJ2-1; the match to TRBD2 covers 9 bases. CDR3 length: 15 amino acids. V dropped 10 bases and J dropped 4; count of bases not matched to a gene: 11. From germline, CDR1 is LNHDA and CDR2 SQIVND (reference sequence). The CDR3 loop reads CATRPRTSAYNEQFF. CDR3 nucleotides: TGTGCCACCAGACCCCGGACTAGCGCGTACAATGAGCAGTTCTTC.

The genes are TRBV12-3 or TRBV12-4 and TRBJ1-1; D possibly corresponds to TRBD1 (5 bases). CDR3 size: 13 residues. V was cut by 5 bases and J by 5 bases, with 12 bases left in between. The CDR3 loop reads CASSVNGGTEAFF. The CDR3 DNA sequence: TGTGCCAGCAGTGTCAACGGGGGGACTGAAGCTTTCTTT.

The CDR3 DNA sequence: TGTGCCAGCAGCTCTTTCCTAGCGGGAGTGGGATACAATGAGCAGTTCTTC. It yields the protein CASSSFLAGVGYNEQFF. The chain couples TRBV7-8 to TRBJ2-1; 10 bases are shared with TRBD2. The V gene's germline CDR1 is SGHVS and CDR2 FQNEAQ. This CDR3 comprises 17 residues. The V and J ends lost 4 bases and 4 bases, in that order; junction bases with no gene match: 10.

The chain has TRBV10-3 and TRBJ2-5; maybe TRBD2 (5 bases). The germline CDR1 and CDR2 sequences are ENHRY and SYGVKD. The CDR3 sequence is 13 residues long. The V gene lost 5 bases and the J gene lost 1 base, with 8 bases spanning the gap. The CDR3 is CAISFSGQETQYF. The CDR3 coding sequence is TGTGCCATCAGTTTCAGCGGCCAAGAGACCCAGTACTTC.

This clone appeared a few times. V gene TRBV5-1 combines with J gene TRBJ2-1; 11 positions match TRBD2. This CDR3 is 17 amino acids long. Germline CDR1 and CDR2: SGHRS and YFSETQ. The ends lost 5 bases at V and 2 bases at J; junction bases unmatched: 9. DNA for the CDR3: TGCGCCAGCAGTTTCTCACCGACTAGCGGGACCTACAATGAGCAGTTCTTC. Protein: CASSFSPTSGTYNEQFF.

This clone was picked up a small number of times. CDR3 sequence reads: CASKPDRRVNTEAFF. CDR3 nucleotide sequence: TGTGCCAGTAAACCGGACAGGCGGGTGAACACTGAAGCTTTCTTT. This rearrangement joins TRBV19 to TRBJ1-1; TRBD1 aligns across 7 bases. This CDR3 region has 15 residues. With V trimmed by 7 bases and J by 0 bases, 8 bases remained unmatched. Germline values: CDR1 LNHDA, CDR2 SQIVND (reference sequence).

The chain employs TRBV7-8 and TRBJ1-5; D call uncertain. CDR3 length: 13 residues. From germline, CDR1 is SGHVS and CDR2 FQNEAQ. V lost 5 bases, J lost 7 bases, and 12 bases lay in between. The DNA for the CDR3 is TGTGCCAGCAGCCCTCCCGGGTCCCAGCCCCAGCATTTT. Translation gives CASSPPGSQPQHF.

This clone was counted a few times. No DNA is shown, since the ends of the CDR3 on it are uncertain; the CDR3 is the one TCRdb lists. This rearrangement joins TRBV29-1 to TRBJ1-1; the table assigns TRBD1, which was not confirmed against the DNA. Germline V gene sequence: CDR1 SQVTM, CDR2 ANQGSEA. The CDR3 is 10 residues long, ends included. This CDR3 reads CSVVGQGTFF.

V and J are TRBV5-1 and TRBJ2-7, with a possible D match to TRBD2 (6 bases). The CDR3 extends over 14 amino acids. The V end was cut by 0 bases, the J end by 4 bases, with 11 bases between. CDR1 and CDR2 from the germline V gene are SGHRS and YFSETQ. The chain's CDR3 is CASSLGDSPYEQYF. CDR3 nucleotide sequence: TGCGCCAGCAGCTTGGGGGACTCCCCATACGAGCAGTACTTC.

In DNA form, the CDR3 reads TGCGCCAGCAGCTTTTGGACTAGCGGGGTGAGCTCCTACAATGAGCAGTTCTTC. Its translation: CASSFWTSGVSSYNEQFF. The chain employs TRBV5-1 and TRBJ2-1; TRBD2 matches 12 bases. The germline CDR1 and CDR2 sequences are SGHRS and YFSETQ. Trimming removed 2 bases from V and 0 bases from J; junction bases left unmatched: 6. CDR3 length equals 18 residues. Using reference TRBV5-1 and TRBJ2-1 for the parts outside the CDR3, the full variable domain is KAGVTQTPRYLIKTRGQQVTLSCSPISGHRSVSWYQQTPGQGLQFLFEYFSETQRNKGNFPGRFSGRQFSNSRSEMNVSTLELGDSALYLCASSFWTSGVSSYNEQFFGPGTRLTVL.

This clone was seen a handful of times. The rearrangement joins TRBV6-5 to TRBJ1-6; D not certain. There are 15 residues in the CDR3. Germline V gives CDR1 MNHEY, CDR2 SVGAGI. V lost 2 bases to trimming and J lost 10 bases, with 15 bases between them. The CDR3 DNA follows: TGTGCCAGCAGTTACGGGAGGGAATTAGGGTCACCCCTCCACTTT. It yields the protein CASSYGRELGSPLHF.

This chain joins TRBV28 and TRBJ1-5; D possibly corresponds to TRBD1 (5 bases). Germline V gene sequence: CDR1 MDHEN, CDR2 SYDVKM. The V end was cut by 6 bases, the J end by 0 bases, with 15 bases between. The CDR3 totals 16 residues. The CDR3 reads CASSPRGGGSNQPQHF. DNA of the CDR3: TGTGCCAGCAGCCCTAGGGGCGGGGGTAGCAATCAGCCCCAGCATTTT.

V and J are TRBV19 and TRBJ2-5; the match to TRBD2 covers 8 bases. V trimming: 6 bases; J trimming: 1 base; junction bases outside the gene matches: 7. This CDR3 has 15 residues. In germline, CDR1 is LNHDA, CDR2 SQIVND (reference sequence). CDR3 DNA sequence: TGTGCCAGTAGGGAAATCAGCGGGGGCCAAGAGACCCAGTACTTC. This encodes CASREISGGQETQYF.